The sequence of this T cell receptor beta chain was determined in a study of CD8 T cells in Susac syndrome. Trimming removed 5 bases at V and 5 bases at J, with 10 bases between. This CDR3 region has 13 residues. Germline V CDR1 and CDR2: SGHTA, FQGTGA. The multiple sclerosis controls were treatment-naive patients, and their relapsing-remitting disease was stable or active. Negative magnetic isolation gave CD8+ and CD4+ cells; FACS enriched CD8+ TEMRA. Roughly 0.5 to 1 ug RNA was reverse transcribed with random hexamers. The amplification used immunoSEQ multiplex PCR on TCR beta CDR3; it spanned 54 Vbeta and 13 Jbeta. TCRdb passed the immunoSEQ multiplex PCR reads through MiXCR, listing each CDR3 protein once. Altogether more than 95,000 distinct CDR3 sequences are present, about 92% being singletons, with the ten largest covering about 0.087%.

The receptor's source is a human donor with multiple sclerosis. The chain uses TRBV7-3 and TRBJ2-1; D possibly uses TRBD1 or TRBD2 (5 bases each). The source material was CD4+ T cells from PBMCs. In nucleotides, the CDR3 is TGTGCCAGCAGCCTGGGACCCGACAATGAGCAGTTCTTC. It specifies CASSLGPDNEQFF.